This paragraph reports one T cell receptor beta chain. Its binding antigen is unknown. Base quality data are lacking; no much larger clone is found one base away. Enrolling through a virtual design, the prospective study's participants ranged in age from roughly 18 to 95 years and lived across about two dozen United States geographic areas. In the prospective study, participants were assigned to cohorts based on the clinical history participants reported in a screening survey and a study questionnaire. Recovered participants in ImmuneRACE Cohort 3 were defined by two consecutive negative NP/OP PCR tests, clearance by a healthcare professional, or resolution of symptoms. In the prospective study, mobile phlebotomists collected whole blood, serum and a nasopharyngeal or oropharyngeal swab from each participant. Additional blood draws and questionnaires over an approximately two-month period could optionally be provided by prospective study participants. Before DNA extraction, blood samples from the prospective study were shipped at room temperature or frozen.

The sample originates from a study of blood T cell repertoires in COVID-19 (dated by TCRdb to the early 2020s). Concerning the study at large: The collaborator samples originated in the United States, Italy and Spain and spanned the acute and convalescent phases of COVID-19. The prospective study material was composed of cDNA or gDNA derived from T cells, B-cell-depleted T cells, or PBMCs. Deeply sampled blood TCRbeta repertoires from subjects exposed to, actively infected with, or recovered from COVID-19 were included in the dataset. The repertoires were released in a freely available public database meant as a resource for research on the immune response to SARS-CoV-2. The samples were drawn from two sources: the first 160 participants of the ongoing ImmuneRACE study, and some 1,300 subjects contributed by 6 global collaborators. A de-identified subject ID, COVID-19 status, age in years and sex were almost always included in the sample metadata. Where HLA class I and class II types were available, the types were taken from metadata supplied by the sample provider, not from assay-based typing. What the research found in general, with its limitations: How much clinical and demographic metadata was included differed by source and by participant, and the metadata was provided uncurated.

TCRbeta CDR3 regions were amplified from genomic DNA by means of the immunoSEQ Assay, a bias-controlled multiplex PCR. In the paper's pipeline: Nucleated cell counts per sample were estimated from amplification of reference gene primers within the assay. To quantify the absolute abundance of each unique TCRbeta CDR3 rearrangement, sequence reads were collapsed and filtered. For each sample, productive Simpson clonality was calculated by taking the square root of Simpson's diversity index across productive rearrangements. Not all clones reach the TCRdb copy of this immuneACCESS table, which keeps in-frame sequences only. Checked studies attribute under half of the gap to unresolved V genes and leave the rest unexplained. The DNA gave D and trimming, while V, J and clone size come from that table. This sample holds 390,000 or so clones; about 87% were observed only once. The top ten hold approximately 10% of the sample.

The CDR3 has 17 amino acids, counting the end cysteine and phenylalanine. Left in the record is the CDR3 DNA by itself, 51 bases read in frame from the first base. Per the germline V gene, SGHRS is the CDR1 and YFSETQ is the CDR2. Unmatched junction bases come to 11, with V trimmed by 4 bases and J by 2 bases. Sequencing input: PBMCs or T cells enriched from blood (not recorded which). This clonotype was obtained from a woman aged 45-65 years who had recovered from COVID-19. Recombination connected TRBV5-1 to TRBJ1-5; TRBD1 agrees with 8 junctional bases. The nucleotide sequence is given as TGCGCCAGCAGCCTGGGGACAGGAGCGTTGGGCAATCAGCCCCAGCATTTT. Translated, this gives CASSLGTGALGNQPQHF.